What follows describes a single TCR beta chain. Looked up from germline, CDR1 is MNHEY and CDR2 is SVGEGT. V was shortened by 2 bases and J by 8 bases, with 9 bases between the two germline ends. The CDR3 contains 12 residues. This sample stems from a study of blood T cells in healthy people across ages. PCR was performed a second time for roughly 6 to 12 cycles using a sample-barcoded 5' primer and a J-beta primer mix. With 12 random nucleotides, a template-switch adaptor tagged each individual cDNA molecule. From the 5' RACE reads, TCRdb called clonotypes with MiXCR, one entry per CDR3 protein. The data show some 880,000 distinct CDR3 sequences, about 34% seen once.

This chain uses TRBV6-2 or TRBV6-3 with TRBJ1-1, with D unclear. The receptor was isolated from a man younger than 35 in good health. Sequenced material: blood. CDR3: CASSYETGEAFF. The CDR3 DNA is TGTGCCAGCAGTTACGAGACGGGAGAAGCTTTCTTT.